This TCR beta chain derives from a study of blood T cell repertoires in COVID-19. As for the study in general: Italy, Spain and the United States were the sources of the convalescent and acute COVID-19 samples. The cDNA or gDNA used as material had been derived from T cells, B-cell-depleted T cells, or PBMCs.

In the original processing: Quantification of nucleated cells was approximated via reference gene primer amplification. TCRdb keeps only in-frame clones here, not all; method: immunoSEQ multiplex PCR. V, J and clone size were drawn from that table, and D and trimming were deduced from the DNA. Seen here are about 300,000 clones, just under 90% observed once, and the top ten hold over 5.5%. Those enrolled in Seattle joined during active infection and were followed longitudinally afterward. Germline CDR1 SGHNT, CDR2 YYREEE (reference sequence). The CDR3 spans 16 residues. Trimming pared 0 bases from V and 2 bases from J, leaving 11 bases between.

The TCR originated in a woman between 45 and 60 years old with COVID-19, enrolled during active disease. Sequencing input: peripheral blood. The chain recombines TRBV5-4 with TRBJ2-2; maybe TRBD2 (5 bases). The DNA of the CDR3 is TGTGCCAGCAGCTTGGTGGTTAGCGACAACACCGGGGAGCTGTTTTTT. Translating gives CASSLVVSDNTGELFF. The full variable domain, in which reference TRBV5-4 and TRBJ2-2 provide the parts outside the CDR3, is ETGVTQSPTHLIKTRGQQVTLRCSSQSGHNTVSWYQQALGQGPQFIFQYYREEENGRGNFPPRFSGLQFPNYSSELNVNALELDDSALYLCASSLVVSDNTGELFFGEGSRLTVL.